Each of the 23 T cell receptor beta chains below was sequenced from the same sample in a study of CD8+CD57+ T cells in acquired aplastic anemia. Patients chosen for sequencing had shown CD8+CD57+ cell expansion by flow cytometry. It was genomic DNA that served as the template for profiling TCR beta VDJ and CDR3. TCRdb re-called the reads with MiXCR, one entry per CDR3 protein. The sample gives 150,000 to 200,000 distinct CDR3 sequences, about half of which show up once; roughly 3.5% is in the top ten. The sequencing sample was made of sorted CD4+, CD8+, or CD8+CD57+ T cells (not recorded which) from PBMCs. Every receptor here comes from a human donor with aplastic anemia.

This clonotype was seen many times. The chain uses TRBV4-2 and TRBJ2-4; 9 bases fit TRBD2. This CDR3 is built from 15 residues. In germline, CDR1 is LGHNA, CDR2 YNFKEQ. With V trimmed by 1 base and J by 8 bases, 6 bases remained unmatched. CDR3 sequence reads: CASSQAWASGDIQYF. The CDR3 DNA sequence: TGTGCCAGCAGCCAAGCTTGGGCTAGCGGGGACATTCAGTACTTC.

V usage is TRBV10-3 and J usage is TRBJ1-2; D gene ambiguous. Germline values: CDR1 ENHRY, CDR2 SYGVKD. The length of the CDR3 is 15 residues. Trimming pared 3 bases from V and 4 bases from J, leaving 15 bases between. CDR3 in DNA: TGTGCCATCAGTGATCGTCTGGACCTCGGCTATGGCTACACCTTC. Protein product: CAISDRLDLGYGYTF.

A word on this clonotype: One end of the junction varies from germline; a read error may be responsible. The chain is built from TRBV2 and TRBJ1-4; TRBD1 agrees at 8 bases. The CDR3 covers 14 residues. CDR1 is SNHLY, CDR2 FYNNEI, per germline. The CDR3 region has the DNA TGTGCCAGCAGTCCAGGGGGCAATTCGGAAAAGCTGTTTTTT. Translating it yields CASSPGGNSEKLFF.

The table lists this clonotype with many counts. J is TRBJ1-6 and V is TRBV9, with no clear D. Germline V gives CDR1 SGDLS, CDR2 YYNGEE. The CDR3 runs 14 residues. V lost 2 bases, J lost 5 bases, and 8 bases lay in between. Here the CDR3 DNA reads TGTGCCAGCAGCGTCACGGATAATAATTCACCCCTCCACTTT. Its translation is CASSVTDNNSPLHF.

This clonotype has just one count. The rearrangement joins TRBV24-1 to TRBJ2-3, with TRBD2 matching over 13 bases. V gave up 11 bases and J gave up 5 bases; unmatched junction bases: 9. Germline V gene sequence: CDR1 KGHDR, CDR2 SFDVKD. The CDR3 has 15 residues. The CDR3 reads CAISGTSGAGDTQYF. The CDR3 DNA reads TGTGCCATCAGCGGGACTAGCGGGGCGGGAGATACGCAGTATTTT.

CDR3 region: CATSRDRRGTYEQYF. The CDR3 DNA reads as TGTGCCACCAGCAGAGATCGAAGGGGGACCTACGAGCAGTACTTC. The J gene is TRBJ2-7, the V gene TRBV15; a possible D gene is TRBD1 (6 bases). Germline-derived CDR1 and CDR2 are LNHNV and YYDKDF (reference sequence). The CDR3 has 15 residues. V was clipped by 0 bases and J by 2 bases, with 11 bases between them.

CDR3 residues: CASSAVADNSPLHF. The CDR3 DNA is TGTGCCAGTAGCGCGGTAGCAGATAATTCACCCCTCCACTTT. The V gene is TRBV19, the J gene TRBJ1-6, with D uncertain. The CDR3 is made up of 14 amino acids. V lost 6 bases to trimming and J lost 5 bases, with 11 bases between them. Germline CDR1 reads LNHDA; CDR2 reads SQIVND (reference sequence).

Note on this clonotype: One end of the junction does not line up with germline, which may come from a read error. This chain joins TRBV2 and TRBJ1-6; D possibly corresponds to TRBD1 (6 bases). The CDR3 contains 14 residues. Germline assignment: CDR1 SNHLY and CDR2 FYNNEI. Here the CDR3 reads CTSSPQGQNSPLHF. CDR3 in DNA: TGTACCAGCAGTCCACAGGGCCAGAATTCACCCCTCCACTTT.

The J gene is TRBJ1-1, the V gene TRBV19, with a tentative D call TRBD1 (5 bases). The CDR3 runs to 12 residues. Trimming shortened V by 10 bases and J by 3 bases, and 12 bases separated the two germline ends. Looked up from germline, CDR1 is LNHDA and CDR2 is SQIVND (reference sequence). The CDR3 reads CATGREDTEAFF. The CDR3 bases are TGTGCCACCGGCAGGGAGGACACTGAAGCTTTCTTT.

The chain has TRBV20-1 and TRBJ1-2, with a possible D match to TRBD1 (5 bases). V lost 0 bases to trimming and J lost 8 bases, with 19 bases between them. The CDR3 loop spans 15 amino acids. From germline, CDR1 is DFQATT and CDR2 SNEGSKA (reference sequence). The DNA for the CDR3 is TGCAGTGCTAGAGACCTGGGACTGCCATCCAAGGGCTACACCTTC. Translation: CSARDLGLPSKGYTF.

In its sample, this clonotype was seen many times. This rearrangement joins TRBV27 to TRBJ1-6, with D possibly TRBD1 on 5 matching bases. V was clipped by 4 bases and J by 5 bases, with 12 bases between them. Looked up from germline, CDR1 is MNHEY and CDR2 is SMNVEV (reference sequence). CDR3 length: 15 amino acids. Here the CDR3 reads CASSSGGEHNSPLHF. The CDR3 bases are TGTGCCAGCAGTTCCGGGGGGGAACATAATTCACCCCTCCACTTT.

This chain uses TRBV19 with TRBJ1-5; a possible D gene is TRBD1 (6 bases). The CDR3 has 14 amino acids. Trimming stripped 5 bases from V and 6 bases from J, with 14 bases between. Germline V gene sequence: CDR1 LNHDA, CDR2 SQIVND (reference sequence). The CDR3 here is CASSPGVRGQPQHF. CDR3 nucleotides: TGTGCCAGTAGTCCAGGGGTAAGGGGTCAGCCCCAGCATTTT.

CDR3 in amino acids: CAIRPGSLNTEAFF. DNA of the CDR3: TGTGCCATCAGACCGGGCAGCTTGAACACTGAAGCTTTCTTT. The chain combines TRBV10-3 with TRBJ1-1; D is unclear. In germline, CDR1 is ENHRY, CDR2 SYGVKD. This CDR3 has 14 amino acids. The V end lost 6 bases, the J end lost 0 bases, and 11 bases lay between the germline ends.

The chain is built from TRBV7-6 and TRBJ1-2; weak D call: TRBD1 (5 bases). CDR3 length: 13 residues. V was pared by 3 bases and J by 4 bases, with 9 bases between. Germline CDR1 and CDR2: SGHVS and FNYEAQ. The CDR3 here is CASSFDGGYGYTF. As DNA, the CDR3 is TGTGCCAGCAGCTTCGACGGGGGCTATGGCTACACCTTC.

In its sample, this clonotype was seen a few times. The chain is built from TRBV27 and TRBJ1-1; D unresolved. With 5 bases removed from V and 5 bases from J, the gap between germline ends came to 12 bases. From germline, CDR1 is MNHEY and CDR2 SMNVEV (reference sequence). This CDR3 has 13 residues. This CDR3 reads CASSLERGTEAFF. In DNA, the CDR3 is TGTGCCAGCAGTCTCGAGAGAGGGACTGAAGCTTTCTTT.

Here the CDR3 reads CASSQPDSRNTGELFF. As DNA, the CDR3 is TGCGCCAGCAGCCAACCGGACAGTAGGAACACCGGGGAGCTGTTTTTT. This sequence joins TRBV4-3 and TRBJ2-2, with D perhaps TRBD1 (6 bases). Deletions cut 2 bases from V and 1 base from J, with 11 bases between. Germline CDR1 is LGHNA and CDR2 is YSLEER. This CDR3 spans 16 amino acids.

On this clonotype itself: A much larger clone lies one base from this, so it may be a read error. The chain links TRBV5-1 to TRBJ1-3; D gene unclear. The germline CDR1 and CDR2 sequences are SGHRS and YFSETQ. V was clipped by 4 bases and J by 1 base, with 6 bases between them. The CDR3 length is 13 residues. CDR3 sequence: CASSAGSGNTIYF. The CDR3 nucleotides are TGCGCCAGCAGCGCAGGTTCTGGAAACACCATATATTTT.

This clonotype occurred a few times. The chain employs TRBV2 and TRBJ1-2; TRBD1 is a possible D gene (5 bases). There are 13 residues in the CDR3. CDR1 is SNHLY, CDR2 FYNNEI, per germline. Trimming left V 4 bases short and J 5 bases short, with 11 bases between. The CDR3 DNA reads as TGTGCCAGCAGTGCGTTGGCAGGGTATGGCTACACCTTC. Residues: CASSALAGYGYTF.

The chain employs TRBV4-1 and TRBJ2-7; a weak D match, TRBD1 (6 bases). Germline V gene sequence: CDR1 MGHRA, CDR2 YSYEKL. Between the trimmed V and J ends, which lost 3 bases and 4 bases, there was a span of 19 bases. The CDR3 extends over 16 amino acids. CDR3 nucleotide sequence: TGCGCCAGCAGCCAGTGGACAGCGATAACGGGGTACGAGCAGTACTTC. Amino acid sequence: CASSQWTAITGYEQYF.

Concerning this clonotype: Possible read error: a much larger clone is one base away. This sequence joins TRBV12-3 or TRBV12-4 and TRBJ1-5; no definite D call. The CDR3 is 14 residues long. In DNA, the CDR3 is TGTGACAGCAGTGAAAGGTATAGCAATCAGCCCCAGCATTTT. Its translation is CDSSERYSNQPQHF.

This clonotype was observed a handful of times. The CDR3 sequence: CASSYGPTGGVVETQYF. The DNA for the CDR3 is TGTGCCAGCAGTTACGGGCCGACAGGGGGGGTGGTAGAGACCCAGTACTTC. The chain combines TRBV6-5 with TRBJ2-5, with TRBD1 matching 9 bases. V gave up 2 bases and J gave up 4 bases; unmatched junction bases: 11. Germline CDR1 and CDR2: MNHEY and SVGAGI. There are 17 residues in the CDR3.

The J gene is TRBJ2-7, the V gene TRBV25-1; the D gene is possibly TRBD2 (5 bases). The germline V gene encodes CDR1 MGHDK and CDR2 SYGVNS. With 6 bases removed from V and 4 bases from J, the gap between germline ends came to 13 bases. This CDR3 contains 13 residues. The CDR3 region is CASSQAAEYEQYF. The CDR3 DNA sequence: TGTGCCAGCAGCCAAGCAGCGGAGTACGAGCAGTACTTC.

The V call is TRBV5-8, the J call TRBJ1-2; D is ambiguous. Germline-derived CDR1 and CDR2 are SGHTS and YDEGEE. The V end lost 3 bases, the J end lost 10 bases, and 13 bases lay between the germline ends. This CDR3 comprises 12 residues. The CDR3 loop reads CASSWPRTVYTF. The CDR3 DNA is TGTGCCAGCAGCTGGCCCCGGACGGTCTACACCTTC.